The 32 T cell receptor beta chains below were found in one sample sequenced in a study of T-cell reconstitution after alpha-beta-depleted transplantation in children. Unique molecular identifiers were built into the TCRbeta library. MiXCR, applied by TCRdb to the PCR reads, yields one record per CDR3 protein. The table has about 200,000 distinct CDR3 sequences, approximately 6% seen once. Source: PBMCs, taken before TCRalphabeta/CD19-depleted stem cell transplant. Source of these receptors: a girl in the first two years of life with combined immunodeficiency, due to receive a stem cell transplant.

This clonotype was seen repeatedly, ten times or more. The genes are TRBV7-9 and TRBJ2-1, with a tentative D call TRBD1 (6 bases). The germline V gene has CDR1 SEHNR and CDR2 FQNEAQ (reference sequence). Trimming stripped 6 bases from V and 7 bases from J, with 19 bases between. There are 15 residues in the CDR3. CDR3 amino acids: CASRSFLGQLNEQFF. Here the CDR3 DNA reads TGTGCCAGCAGATCCTTTCTTGGACAGTTAAATGAGCAGTTCTTC.

This clonotype appeared a few times. The rearrangement links TRBV20-1 to TRBJ1-6; tentative D call: TRBD1 (5 bases). Germline V gene data show CDR1 as DFQATT and CDR2 as SNEGSKA (reference sequence). CDR3 length: 18 residues. Trimming shortened V by 3 bases and J by 3 bases, and 21 bases separated the two germline ends. The CDR3 protein is CSASASSGEGDYNSPLHF. The DNA of the CDR3 is TGCAGTGCTAGTGCAAGCTCGGGGGAAGGAGACTATAATTCACCCCTCCACTTT.

This clonotype was detected ten times or more. The CDR3: CASSKGPGPRPYEQYF. CDR3 nucleotide sequence: TGTGCCAGCAGCAAAGGACCGGGACCCAGACCCTACGAGCAGTACTTC. The V and J genes are TRBV7-2 and TRBJ2-7; D tentatively reads TRBD1 or TRBD2 (5 bases each). Germline V gene data show CDR1 as SGHTA and CDR2 as FQGNSA. Trimming cost V 5 bases and J 2 bases, with 19 bases left between them. This CDR3 is built from 16 residues.

This clonotype appeared many times. J is TRBJ2-1 and V is TRBV6-1; 7 nucleotides match TRBD1. V was clipped by 10 bases and J by 1 base; unmatched bases: 10. CDR3 size: 15 residues. The germline CDR1 and CDR2 sequences are MNHNS and SASEGT. DNA of the CDR3: TGTGCCACCACCGAGGGGGCGAGTTCCTACAATGAGCAGTTCTTC. Translating it yields CATTEGASSYNEQFF.

This clonotype was found many times. The chain carries TRBV3-1 and TRBJ2-5, with D uncertain. Germline V gives CDR1 LGHDT, CDR2 YNNKEL (reference sequence). V shed 4 bases and J shed 9 bases, with 21 bases lying between them. The length of the CDR3 is 15 residues. The CDR3 is CASSPWYRFLKAQYF. Here the CDR3 DNA reads TGTGCCAGCAGCCCCTGGTATCGTTTCCTGAAGGCCCAGTACTTC.

This clonotype was counted a few times. The V call is TRBV4-2, the J call TRBJ2-1; 10 nucleotides align to TRBD2. Germline trimming cut 2 bases from V and 7 bases from J; bases unmatched to any gene: 8. The germline gives CDR1 LGHNA, CDR2 YNFKEQ. CDR3 length: 16 residues. The CDR3 DNA sequence: TGTGCCAGCAGCCAAATCGGGACTAGCGCTCTGAATGAGCAGTTCTTC. Its translation is CASSQIGTSALNEQFF.

In regard to this clonotype: A read error is possible here, since a much larger clone lies one base away. Likely a read error: the CDR3 ends without its conserved phenylalanine or tryptophan. V and J are TRBV4-3 and TRBJ2-1; D may match TRBD1 or TRBD2 (5 bases each). Between the trimmed V and J ends, which lost 0 bases and 1 base, there was a span of 10 bases. The CDR3 is 16 residues long. CDR1 is LGHNA, CDR2 YSLEER, per germline. The CDR3 loop reads CASSQEGESSYNEQFY. The CDR3 coding sequence is TGCGCCAGCAGCCAAGAGGGGGAATCTTCCTACAATGAGCAGTTCTAC.

This clonotype was seen at least ten times. The V and J genes are TRBV28 and TRBJ2-1; 12 bases map to TRBD2. V was clipped by 2 bases and J by 6 bases; unmatched bases: 8. Germline CDR1 MDHEN, CDR2 SYDVKM. The CDR3 is made up of 17 amino acids. CDR3 DNA: TGTGCCAGCAGTTTAATACAGCCTAGCGGGAGGGTCAATGAGCAGTTCTTC. Its translation is CASSLIQPSGRVNEQFF.

A word on this clonotype: Since no conserved phenylalanine or tryptophan closes the CDR3, a read error is the likely cause. The chain is built from TRBV4-1 and TRBJ1-2; 8 bases are a match to TRBD1. V lost 0 bases, J lost 5 bases, and 11 bases stayed unmatched. Germline V gene sequence: CDR1 MGHRA, CDR2 YSYEKL. This CDR3 spans 17 amino acids. This CDR3 is CASSQDSRTGPTYGYTC. The CDR3 nucleotides read TGCGCCAGCAGCCAAGATTCCAGGACAGGGCCGACTTATGGCTACACCTGC.

In this sample, this clonotype turned up many times. The chain carries TRBV21-1 and TRBJ1-2. TRBV21-1 is a recognized pseudogene. CDR3 size: 12 residues. CDR3 in amino acids: CASSHRMYGYTF. The CDR3 bases are TGTGCCAGCAGCCATCGGATGTATGGCTACACCTTC.

Many counts were recorded for this clonotype. The V call is TRBV11-2, the J call TRBJ2-5; 9 bases fit TRBD2. Germline V lookup: CDR1 SGHAT, CDR2 FQNNGV. V was pared by 6 bases and J by 7 bases, with 12 bases of the junction left unmatched. CDR3 length equals 15 residues. This chain's CDR3 is CASRLLAGRPRTQYF. The CDR3 DNA is TGTGCCAGCAGACTTCTAGCGGGGCGGCCCCGGACCCAGTACTTC.

This clonotype was observed a few times. The rearrangement joins TRBV7-2 to TRBJ2-2, with D maybe TRBD2 (6 bases). V was trimmed by 5 bases and J by 10 bases, leaving 23 bases between them. The CDR3 contains 16 residues. The germline V gene has CDR1 SGHTA and CDR2 FQGNSA. The CDR3 coding sequence is TGTGCCAGCAGCGGGGACTTACCTTTTAGCATAACGGAGCTGTTTTTT. This gives the protein CASSGDLPFSITELFF.

This clonotype was recorded at least ten times. V gene TRBV20-1 combines with J gene TRBJ1-2; D is ambiguous. Trimming removed 1 base from V and 2 bases from J, with 8 bases in between. The CDR3 is 13 residues long. CDR1 and CDR2 (germline): DFQATT, SNEGSKA (reference sequence). CDR3 protein: CSARASLNYGYTF. The CDR3 DNA sequence: TGCAGTGCTAGAGCTTCATTGAACTATGGCTACACCTTC.

This clonotype appeared many times. The chain carries TRBV29-1 and TRBJ2-1; 7 bases agree with TRBD1. V dropped 5 bases and J dropped 10; count of bases not matched to a gene: 5. The CDR3 extends over 11 amino acids. Germline V gene sequence: CDR1 SQVTM, CDR2 ANQGSEA. CDR3 residues: CSVSTGQEQFF. The CDR3 DNA is TGCAGCGTTTCGACGGGACAGGAGCAGTTCTTC.

This clonotype occurred many times. The rearrangement joins TRBV20-1 to TRBJ1-5; tentative D call: TRBD1 (5 bases). V was cut by 2 bases and J by 4 bases, with 12 bases left in between. Germline-derived CDR1 and CDR2 are DFQATT and SNEGSKA (reference sequence). The CDR3 contains 14 residues. CDR3 in DNA: TGCAGTGCTAGATGGGGGTTCGGGAATCAGCCCCAGCATTTT. It yields the protein CSARWGFGNQPQHF.

This clonotype was seen ten or more times. The chain combines TRBV11-2 with TRBJ2-3; 7 nucleotides match TRBD2. This CDR3 contains 14 residues. CDR1 and CDR2 from the germline V gene are SGHAT and FQNNGV. Losses at the gene ends were 4 bases for V and 5 bases for J; bases not matched to a gene: 6. CDR3 amino acids: CASSYLGGIDTQYF. For the CDR3, the DNA is TGTGCCAGCAGCTACCTCGGGGGGATAGATACGCAGTATTTT.

In this sample, this clonotype turned up many times. This chain joins TRBV3-1 and TRBJ1-5; D remains ambiguous. The CDR3 loop spans 13 amino acids. Trimming pared 0 bases from V and 5 bases from J, leaving 5 bases between. Germline values: CDR1 LGHDT, CDR2 YNNKEL (reference sequence). This CDR3 is CASSQENYQPQHF. The CDR3 region has the DNA TGTGCCAGCAGCCAAGAAAATTATCAGCCCCAGCATTTT.

This clonotype was found many times. J is TRBJ2-7 and V is TRBV13; 7 bases are a match to TRBD2. The trim removed 4 bases at V and 6 bases at J, leaving 6 bases unmatched. The CDR3 is 13 residues long. Germline V lookup: CDR1 PRHDT, CDR2 FYEKMQ (reference sequence). The CDR3 region is CASSSGGSAEQYF. The CDR3 region has the DNA TGTGCCAGCAGCTCGGGGGGATCCGCCGAGCAGTACTTC.

This clonotype has ten or more counts. This sequence joins TRBV25-1 and TRBJ2-7; the D is unclear. Germline CDR1 reads MGHDK; CDR2 reads SYGVNS. The V and J ends lost 2 bases and 3 bases respectively, with 5 bases between them. The CDR3 length is 12 residues. The chain's CDR3 is CASSEIGYEQYF. The CDR3 DNA sequence: TGTGCCAGCAGTGAAATCGGCTACGAGCAGTACTTC.

This clonotype was recorded many times. The rearrangement joins TRBV7-9 to TRBJ1-2, with TRBD1 identical over 7 bases. V shed 3 bases, J shed 3 bases, and the junction held 7 bases outside the gene matches. Germline V gives CDR1 SEHNR, CDR2 FQNEAQ (reference sequence). The CDR3 consists of 15 residues. For the CDR3, the DNA is TGTGCCAGCAGCTTCGACAGGGCCTCCCACTATGGCTACACCTTC. This encodes CASSFDRASHYGYTF.

Concerning this clonotype itself: The junction shows a germline mismatch at one end, possibly a read error. V usage is TRBV4-2 and J usage is TRBJ2-5, with D uncertain. CDR1 and CDR2 (germline): LGHNA, YNFKEQ. CDR3 length: 12 residues. The CDR3 protein is CASSQDQGTQYF. The CDR3 DNA sequence: TGTGCCAGCAGCCAAGATCAAGGGACCCAGTACTTC.

The chain has TRBV11-3 and TRBJ2-7; 8 nucleotides align to TRBD1. This CDR3 spans 15 amino acids. The V gene's germline CDR1 is SGHNT and CDR2 YENEEA. V shed 5 bases and J 3 bases; nucleotides not matched to a gene: 9. CDR3 bases: TGTGCCAGCAGCGGGGTCTCAGGGGGCAACTACGAGCAGTACTTC. Amino acids: CASSGVSGGNYEQYF.

This clonotype was recorded at least ten times. This chain joins TRBV5-1 and TRBJ1-2; the match to TRBD1 covers 8 bases. From germline, CDR1 is SGHRS and CDR2 YFSETQ. This CDR3 has 15 amino acids. V was clipped by 4 bases and J by 2 bases; unmatched bases: 7. As DNA, the CDR3 is TGCGCCAGCAGCCCCCGGACAGGGAACAACTATGGCTACACCTTC. Amino acids: CASSPRTGNNYGYTF.

This clonotype was observed many times. The chain has TRBV20-1 and TRBJ2-1; 7 bases line up with TRBD2. This CDR3 region has 14 residues. Germline V gene data show CDR1 as DFQATT and CDR2 as SNEGSKA (reference sequence). The J segment lost 8 bases and the V segment lost 5 bases, leaving 12 bases of the junction unmatched. The CDR3 DNA sequence: TGCAGTGCTCTGGGTAGCGGGTATAAAGATGAGCAGTTCTTC. This codes for CSALGSGYKDEQFF.

Worth noting for this clonotype: This may be a read error: a much more frequent sequence differs by one nucleotide. The chain recombines TRBV12-3 or TRBV12-4 with TRBJ2-7, with TRBD1 as a possible D gene (5 bases). The CDR3 totals 16 residues. DNA for the CDR3: TGTGCCAGCAGTTTAACGCCGGCCAGGGTGATCTACAAGCAGTACTTC. It translates to CASSLTPARVIYKQYF.

This clonotype was detected only a few times. V usage is TRBV4-1 and J usage is TRBJ1-1; D may be TRBD1 (5 bases). Germline V gene data show CDR1 as MGHRA and CDR2 as YSYEKL. Trimming cost V 3 bases and J 3 bases, with 17 bases left between them. The CDR3 contains 16 residues. The CDR3 region has the DNA TGCGCCAGCAGCCACCACCCTCTAGAAGGGGACACTGAAGCTTTCTTT. This sequence encodes CASSHHPLEGDTEAFF.

This clonotype was seen at least ten times. The gene calls are TRBV7-9 and TRBJ1-4; TRBD1 agrees at 8 bases. The germline V gene encodes CDR1 SEHNR and CDR2 FQNEAQ (reference sequence). The J segment lost 10 bases and the V segment lost 1 base, leaving 5 bases of the junction unmatched. The CDR3 is 14 residues long. The CDR3 loop is CASSLGTGGAKLFF. CDR3 in DNA: TGTGCCAGCAGCTTAGGTACAGGGGGGGCAAAACTGTTTTTT.

This clonotype was seen a handful of times. The chain carries TRBV3-1 and TRBJ2-7; TRBD2 matches 10 bases. CDR1 is LGHDT and CDR2 is YNNKEL in the germline V gene (reference sequence). The ends lost 1 base at V and 4 bases at J; junction bases unmatched: 7. The CDR3 is 16 residues long. The CDR3 loop is CASSQAWASGSYEQYF. CDR3 nucleotide sequence: TGTGCCAGCAGCCAAGCCTGGGCTAGCGGGAGTTACGAGCAGTACTTC.

This clonotype showed up many times. V gene TRBV12-3 or TRBV12-4 combines with J gene TRBJ1-5, with D unclear. V lost 7 bases to trimming and J lost 0 bases, with 13 bases between them. The CDR3 runs to 15 residues. The CDR3 sequence: CASKLGRNSNQPQHF. The DNA of the CDR3 is TGTGCCAGCAAGCTAGGACGGAATAGCAATCAGCCCCAGCATTTT.

On this clonotype: This sequence may be a read error, since a much larger clone differs from it by one base. The V and J genes are TRBV7-9 and TRBJ2-7; 8 bases map to TRBD2. The V and J ends lost 4 bases and 9 bases, in that order; junction bases with no gene match: 5. CDR1 SEHNR and CDR2 FQNEAQ come from the germline V gene (reference sequence). The CDR3 extends over 12 amino acids. The chain's CDR3 is CASSSGGLGQYF. Written as DNA, the CDR3 is TGTGCCAGCAGCTCGGGGGGGTTAGGGCAGTACTTC.

This clonotype came up many times. The genes are TRBV11-2 and TRBJ1-5; D gene unclear. The germline V and J ends were trimmed by 1 base and 0 bases, with 7 bases remaining between them. This CDR3 has 15 residues. Germline CDR1 and CDR2: SGHAT and FQNNGV. This chain's CDR3 is CASSLGPASNQPQHF. CDR3 DNA sequence: TGTGCCAGCAGCTTAGGCCCCGCTAGCAATCAGCCCCAGCATTTT.

This clonotype was counted many times. This chain connects TRBV19 to TRBJ2-2; maybe TRBD2 (7 bases). V lost 9 bases and J 2 bases, leaving 13 bases between the germline ends. This CDR3 spans 14 amino acids. Germline values: CDR1 LNHDA, CDR2 SQIVND (reference sequence). As DNA, the CDR3 is TGTGCCAGCAGCGGGACACTCAACACCGGGGAGCTGTTTTTT. This codes for CASSGTLNTGELFF.